This T cell receptor beta chain is drawn from a study of CD8 T cells in Susac syndrome. Study-level points and caveats: Maximal CD8+ clonal expansion in Susac was observed within TEMRA cells and among active patients.

The trim removed 5 bases at V and 6 bases at J, leaving 7 bases unmatched. This CDR3 is 14 amino acids long. Reverse transcription used roughly 0.45 to 1 ug RNA and random hexamers. TCRdb ran MiXCR on the immunoSEQ multiplex PCR reads and lists one entry per CDR3 protein. The sample lists more than 95,000 distinct CDR3 sequences; 90% to 95% were seen once. Of note for this clonotype: Its matching antigen is unknown.

Sequences were obtained from CD8+ T cells from PBMCs. This chain links TRBV12-3 or TRBV12-4 with TRBJ1-5; 7 bases align to TRBD1. The sequence derives from a human donor with Susac syndrome. CDR3 sequence reads: CASSPDRAPQPQHF. The DNA for the CDR3 is TGTGCCAGCAGTCCCGACAGGGCCCCTCAGCCCCAGCATTTT.